The T cell receptor beta chain described here comes from a study of T-cell memory formation after mild COVID-19. Overall study results and limits: Cross-reactive memory seemingly joined, as some responding clones were found in pre-infection memory. Among contracting clones, CD4+ were mainly CM/EM and CD8+ enriched in EMRA.

The sample holds a few counts of this clonotype. Its antigen is still unknown. Germline loops: CDR1 MNHNS, CDR2 SASEGT. Trimming stripped 5 bases from V and 6 bases from J, with 9 bases between. The CDR3 extends over 12 amino acids. TCRdb independently ran MiXCR on the 5' RACE reads; one entry per CDR3 protein. Seen here are 150,000 to 200,000 distinct CDR3 sequences, roughly 12% observed once, and the top ten hold about 3.5%. The source is a man younger than 35 who had mild COVID-19 (a few samples of this study predate the infection). Cell type and time point are not known. Sequencing was carried out using PBMCs or a T cell subset sorted from them (not recorded which). The J gene is TRBJ2-3, the V gene TRBV6-1, with no clear D. CDR3 coding DNA: TGTGCCAGCAGTACGACCGGGGATACGCAGTATTTT. Translated, it gives CASSTTGDTQYF.